This T cell receptor beta chain derives from a study of blood T cell repertoires in COVID-19. Per the original data handling: For nucleated cells, counts were estimated from reference gene primer amplification. TCRdb's table, derived via immunoSEQ multiplex PCR, lists solely in-frame clones and lacks some. That table is the source of V, J and clone size, and D and trimming were worked out from the DNA. The repertoire holds fewer than 70,000 clones, with around 82% as singletons. Sequenced material: peripheral blood. This TCR was sampled from a man in his forties or fifties with active COVID-19.

CDR3 amino acids: CASSSSGRNTIYF. CDR3 DNA sequence: TGTGCCAGCAGCTCATCAGGGCGAAACACCATATATTTT. The J gene is TRBJ1-3, the V gene TRBV9, with a tentative D call TRBD1 (5 bases). CDR1 and CDR2 from the germline V gene are SGDLS and YYNGEE. V was clipped by 4 bases and J by 5 bases, with 10 bases between them. The CDR3 consists of 13 residues.